This TCR beta chain was observed in a study of HIV-infected patients and healthy controls. Study findings and constraints: In healthy controls, MAIT alpha CDR3s were common; in HIV+ repertoires, severely depleted. HIV-infected repertoires had significantly higher mean Gini indices than controls, possibly reflecting oligoclonality.

Antiretroviral therapy had run roughly three months, about 14 weeks, before follow-up blood collection. The repertoire came from unfractionated whole blood and reflected all unsorted peripheral T cells. People with immunomodulatory therapy, recent vaccination or treatment interruptions were not enrolled. The V segment lost 6 bases and the J segment 7 bases; nucleotides outside the gene matches: 3. Per the germline V gene, CDR1 is MDHEN and CDR2 is SYDVKM. The CDR3 spans 15 residues. This clonotype was picked up many times. No antigen is known for it. cDNA was made from 500 ng RNA using alpha and beta constant primers. Each of the alpha and beta chains got its own library through chain-specific third strand synthesis with indices. TCRdb re-analysed the 5' RACE reads in MiXCR, keeping a single row per CDR3 protein. Among 15,000 to 20,000 distinct CDR3 sequences listed, under 9% were seen once.

Here the sequenced sample was blood, taken during antiretroviral therapy. The chain combines TRBV28 with TRBJ2-1, with 16 bases identical to TRBD2. The receptor's source is an adult with HIV infection. The CDR3 nucleotides read TGTGCCAGCAGCCTGGGACTAGCGGGAGGGAATGAGCAGTTCTTC. As protein: CASSLGLAGGNEQFF.